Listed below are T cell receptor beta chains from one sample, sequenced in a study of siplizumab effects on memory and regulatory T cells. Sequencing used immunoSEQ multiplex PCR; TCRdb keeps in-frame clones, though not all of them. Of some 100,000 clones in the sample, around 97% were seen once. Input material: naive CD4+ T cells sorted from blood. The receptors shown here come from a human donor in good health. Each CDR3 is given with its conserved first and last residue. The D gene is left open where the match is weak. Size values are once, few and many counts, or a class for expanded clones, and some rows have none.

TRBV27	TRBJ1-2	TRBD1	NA	TGTGCCAGCAGCCTACAGGGGGCGGACTATGGCTACACCTTC	CASSLQGADYGYTF
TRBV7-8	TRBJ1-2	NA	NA	TGTGCCAGCAGCTTAGGGGAGGGTCTAGGGGGCTACACCTTC	CASSLGEGLGGYTF
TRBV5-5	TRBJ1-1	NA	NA	TGTGCCAGCAGCTTGACCGGGACGGAGTACACTGAAGCTTTCTTT	CASSLTGTEYTEAFF
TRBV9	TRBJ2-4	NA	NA	TGTGCCAGCAGCACCTCTGGCAACATTCAGTACTTC	CASSTSGNIQYF
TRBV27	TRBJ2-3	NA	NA	TGTGCCAGCAGTATGAACAGGGGGGGGGATACGCAGTATTTT	CASSMNRGGDTQYF
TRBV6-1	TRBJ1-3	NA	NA	TGTGCCAGCAGTGAACGTCCAGGAGCTGGAAACACCATATATTTT	CASSERPGAGNTIYF
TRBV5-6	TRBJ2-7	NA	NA	TGTGCCAGCAGCTCGTGGCAGTATAGCGAGCAGTACTTC	CASSSWQYSEQYF
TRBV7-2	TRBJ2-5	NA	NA	TGTGCCAGCAGCTTAGAATTTGCCAGGGGGGGAGAGACCCAGTACTTC	CASSLEFARGGETQYF
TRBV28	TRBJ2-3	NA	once	TGTGCCAGCACCTTAGAGGGGTATTCAGATACGCAGTATTTT	CASTLEGYSDTQYF
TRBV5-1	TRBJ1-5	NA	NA	TGCGCCAGCAGCTTGGAGGGGACTGGTAATCAGCCCCAGCATTTT	CASSLEGTGNQPQHF
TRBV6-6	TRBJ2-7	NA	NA	TGTGCCAGCACCCCTCAAGGAGGGGAGTACGAGCAGTACTTC	CASTPQGGEYEQYF
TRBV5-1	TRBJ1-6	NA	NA	TGCGCCAGCAGCTTGGATGGGGGCACCCATTCACCCCTCCACTTT	CASSLDGGTHSPLHF
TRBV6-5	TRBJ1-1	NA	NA	TGTGCCAGCAGTACGGACAGATCGAACACTGAAGCTTTCTTT	CASSTDRSNTEAFF
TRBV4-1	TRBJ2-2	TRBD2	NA	TGCGCCAGCAGCCCGCAGGGAGCGGGGGTAGGCGGGGAGCTGTTTTTT	CASSPQGAGVGGELFF
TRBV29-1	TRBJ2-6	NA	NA	TGCAGCGTTTCAACAGGGTCTGGGGCCAACGTCCTGACTTTC	CSVSTGSGANVLTF
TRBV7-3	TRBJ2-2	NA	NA	TGTGCCAGCAGCTTAACAGGAGCTCAGAACACCGGGGAGCTGTTTTTT	CASSLTGAQNTGELFF